Here is one T cell receptor beta chain with its context. These data belong to a study of blood T cell repertoires in COVID-19. Study at large: The origin of the acute and convalescent COVID-19 samples was the United States, Italy and Spain. Nucleic acid was either cDNA or gDNA, and it came from T cells, B-cell-depleted T cells, or PBMCs.

The table came from immunoSEQ multiplex PCR; TCRdb's copy has only in-frame clones and leaves some out. The sample lists approximately 390,000 clones, around 87% seen once, with 2% to 2.5% in the top ten. Followed longitudinally, the Seattle patients had been enrolled during active infection. The sequence came from a woman aged 55-69 years with COVID-19, enrolled during active disease. Sequencing was performed on peripheral blood.

CDR3 loop: CATAYRGTNNYGYTF. DNA of the CDR3: TGTGCCACCGCATATCGGGGGACTAATAACTATGGCTACACCTTC. The chain uses TRBV19 and TRBJ1-2, with D possibly TRBD1 on 5 matching bases. The V and J ends lost 10 bases and 1 base respectively, with 19 bases between them. Germline V gene data show CDR1 as LNHDA and CDR2 as SQIVND (reference sequence). The CDR3 sequence is 15 residues long.